Listed below are T cell receptor beta chains from one sample, sequenced in a study of cytomegalovirus exposure and HLA in healthy donors. The data were produced by immunoSEQ multiplex PCR, yet TCRdb's version contains in-frame clones alone and is incomplete. The sample gives approximately 150,000 clones, about 64% of which show up once; approximately 1.5% is in the top ten. Sequencing was carried out using PBMCs. These TCRs come from a man aged 50 or older in good health and CMV-seronegative. The CDR3 runs from the conserved cysteine through the conserved F or W. The order of the fields is CDR3 DNA, CDR3 protein, V gene, clone size, J gene, D gene. The D gene is left open where the match is weak. The listing skips clone size in some rows; elsewhere it reads once, few, many or a size class.

DNA: TGTGCCAGCAGTCCTGTCGTAGGACAGGGGGGTGAAAAACTGTTTTTT
CDR3: CASSPVVGQGGEKLFF
V: TRBV28
size: NA
J: TRBJ1-4
D: TRBD1

DNA: TGCGCCAGCAGCGAGAGGACAGGCGTTGCAACTAATGAAAAACTGTTTTTT
CDR3: CASSERTGVATNEKLFF
V: TRBV5-1
size: NA
J: TRBJ1-4
D: TRBD1

DNA: TGTGCCAGTGGCGCCTACCAGGGGTATGGCTACACCTTC
CDR3: CASGAYQGYGYTF
V: TRBV19
size: NA
J: TRBJ1-2
D: NA

DNA: TGTGCCAGCAGCTCTTCACTAGCGGAGTACCAAGAGACCCAGTACTTC
CDR3: CASSSSLAEYQETQYF
V: TRBV7-9
size: NA
J: TRBJ2-5
D: TRBD2

DNA: TGTGCCAGCAGCTTAGTAAGGACTAGCGGCTCCTACGAGCAGTACTTC
CDR3: CASSLVRTSGSYEQYF
V: TRBV11-2
size: NA
J: TRBJ2-7
D: TRBD2

DNA: TGTGCCAGTAGTATCGGCGGGCAGGGGGCCTACGAGCAGTACTTC
CDR3: CASSIGGQGAYEQYF
V: TRBV19
size: NA
J: TRBJ2-7
D: TRBD1

DNA: TGTGCCAGCAGCGTAGTAGGGGGCCCCACAGATACGCAGTATTTT
CDR3: CASSVVGGPTDTQYF
V: TRBV9
size: few
J: TRBJ2-3
D: TRBD1

DNA: TGTGCCAGCAGCTTTGGGCAGTACTACGAGCAGTACTTC
CDR3: CASSFGQYYEQYF
V: TRBV7-8
size: NA
J: TRBJ2-7
D: NA

DNA: TGTGCCAGTAGTGCTTTAGGGGCAGATACGCAGTATTTT
CDR3: CASSALGADTQYF
V: TRBV19
size: NA
J: TRBJ2-3
D: NA

DNA: TGCGCCAGCAGCCCCATTGACAGTACAATGAACACTGAAGCTTTCTTT
CDR3: CASSPIDSTMNTEAFF
V: TRBV5-1
size: few
J: TRBJ1-1
D: NA

DNA: TGTGCCACCAGCAGCCCCGGGACAGGCTACGAGCAGTACTTC
CDR3: CATSSPGTGYEQYF
V: TRBV15
size: NA
J: TRBJ2-7
D: TRBD1

DNA: TGTGCCAGCTCGCTGGTACCCCCAAATTACTCCTACCCCGGCGAGCAGTACTTC
CDR3: CASSLVPPNYSYPGEQYF
V: TRBV18
size: NA
J: TRBJ2-7
D: NA

DNA: TGTGCCAGCTCCTACTCGGGACTAGCCAGCACAGATACGCAGTATTTT
CDR3: CASSYSGLASTDTQYF
V: TRBV2
size: NA
J: TRBJ2-3
D: TRBD2

DNA: TGCGCCAGCAGGGAGGGATCTGGGGCCAACGTCCTGACTTTC
CDR3: CASREGSGANVLTF
V: TRBV5-1
size: few
J: TRBJ2-6
D: NA

DNA: TGTGCCAGCAGCCCGGGGGGGGCCGCAGGTGGCTACGAGCAGTACTTC
CDR3: CASSPGGAAGGYEQYF
V: TRBV5-4
size: few
J: TRBJ2-7
D: TRBD2

DNA: TGTTCCAGCAGCCCAGGGTGGACTGAAGCTTTCTTT
CDR3: CSSSPGWTEAFF
V: TRBV7-9
size: NA
J: TRBJ1-1
D: NA

DNA: TGTGCCAGTAGTCCAGGGAACACTGAAGCTTTCTTT
CDR3: CASSPGNTEAFF
V: TRBV19
size: NA
J: TRBJ1-1
D: NA

DNA: TGTGCCAGCAGCTTAGGGGACATGAACACTGAAGCTTTCTTT
CDR3: CASSLGDMNTEAFF
V: TRBV7-2
size: NA
J: TRBJ1-1
D: NA

DNA: TGTGCCAGCAGTGAAGAGGGGGCGGGATTCAATTCACCCCTCCACTTT
CDR3: CASSEEGAGFNSPLHF
V: TRBV6-1
size: NA
J: TRBJ1-6
D: TRBD1

DNA: TGTGCCAGCAGCCAAGATGACGAGGGTAGGCGTGGAGGATATGGCTACACCTTC
CDR3: CASSQDDEGRRGGYGYTF
V: TRBV4-2
size: once
J: TRBJ1-2
D: NA

DNA: TGTGCCAGCAGTGTGGACAGAGGGGAAAAACTGTTTTTT
CDR3: CASSVDRGEKLFF
V: TRBV6-1
size: few
J: TRBJ1-4
D: NA

DNA: TGTGCCAGCAGCGTAGGAGGGTTCGGTAATGAAAAACTGTTTTTT
CDR3: CASSVGGFGNEKLFF
V: TRBV9
size: NA
J: TRBJ1-4
D: NA

DNA: TGCGCCAGCAGCCAAGATCGGGCCTACGAGCAGTACTTC
CDR3: CASSQDRAYEQYF
V: TRBV4-1
size: NA
J: TRBJ2-7
D: NA

DNA: TGCGCCAGCAGTTCCCGTACTAGCGCGGACACCGGGGAGCTGTTTTTT
CDR3: CASSSRTSADTGELFF
V: TRBV5-1
size: few
J: TRBJ2-2
D: TRBD2

DNA: TGTGCCAGCTCGACAGGTCCCGTCACCTACGAGCAGTACTTC
CDR3: CASSTGPVTYEQYF
V: TRBV7-8
size: NA
J: TRBJ2-7
D: NA